A single T cell receptor beta chain is shown here with its context. Germline CDR1 and CDR2: MNHEY and SVGAGI. This CDR3 has 14 residues. Trimming took 4 bases from V and 5 from J; bases not matched to a gene: 3. This sample was included in a study of blood T cell repertoires in COVID-19. In the original processing: Counts of nucleated cells, estimated from reference gene primer amplification, were obtained. The repertoire was sequenced with immunoSEQ multiplex PCR; TCRdb's copy has only in-frame clones and lacks some. D and trimming were read from the DNA, whereas the V and J calls and clone size are those reported in that table. The sample includes 110,000 to 150,000 clones, more than 85% of them seen just once.

The clonotype originates from a man in his sixties with active or convalescent COVID-19. What was sequenced was peripheral blood. This rearrangement joins TRBV6-5 to TRBJ2-1; TRBD2 agrees at 9 bases. CDR3 sequence (DNA): TGTGCCAGCAGTTTAGCGGGAGTGCACAATGAGCAGTTCTTC. Translated: CASSLAGVHNEQFF.